Below, 20 T cell receptor beta chains from the same sample are listed, as sequenced in a study of cytomegalovirus exposure and HLA in healthy donors. Primers included in the PCR were 60 Vbeta and 13 Jbeta primers. The assay was immunoSEQ multiplex PCR, and TCRdb's table has in-frame clones only and misses some. This table holds 55,000 to 80,000 clones, around 80% found once. The sample comprised PBMCs. Receptor source: a woman in her 30s in good health and CMV-seronegative.

The chain couples TRBV6-1 to TRBJ1-2; possibly TRBD1 for D (6 bases). The V end was cut by 4 bases, the J end by 4 bases, with 16 bases between. CDR3 length: 15 residues. CDR1 is MNHNS and CDR2 is SASEGT in the germline V gene. In DNA, the CDR3 is TGTGCCAGCAGTGCCGGGAACACCAGGGGCTATGGCTACACCTTC. Protein: CASSAGNTRGYGYTF.

V is TRBV2 and J is TRBJ1-3, with D maybe TRBD1 (6 bases). V lost 3 bases to trimming and J lost 0 bases, with 9 bases between them. Germline-derived CDR1 and CDR2 are SNHLY and FYNNEI. The CDR3 is made up of 15 amino acids. CDR3 in amino acids: CASSETGPSGNTIYF. In nucleotides, the CDR3 is TGTGCCAGCAGTGAGACAGGACCCTCTGGAAACACCATATATTTT.

The gene calls are TRBV9 and TRBJ2-2; TRBD2 agrees at 8 bases. Germline V gene sequence: CDR1 SGDLS, CDR2 YYNGEE. CDR3 length equals 17 residues. V trimming: 3 bases; J trimming: 1 base; junction bases outside the gene matches: 8. The CDR3 DNA follows: TGTGCCAGCAGCGCAGCACCGGGACTAGAGAACACCGGGGAGCTGTTTTTT. Encoded protein: CASSAAPGLENTGELFF.

The chain joins TRBV2 to TRBJ2-1, with TRBD2 matching 10 bases. This CDR3 comprises 13 residues. Trimming at V came to 7 bases and at J to 9 bases, leaving 6 bases not matched to a gene. Per the germline V gene, CDR1 is SNHLY and CDR2 is FYNNEI. CDR3 bases: TGTGCCAGCAAGCTAGCGGGGGATACTGAGCAGTTCTTC. Amino acids: CASKLAGDTEQFF.

This rearrangement joins TRBV7-9 to TRBJ1-3, with a possible D match to TRBD1 (5 bases). The CDR3 has 14 amino acids. The germline V gene has CDR1 SEHNR and CDR2 FQNEAQ (reference sequence). The ends were cut back, 4 bases at V and 2 bases at J, with 9 bases in the middle. The CDR3 region is CASSSQGAGNTIYF. The CDR3 coding sequence is TGTGCCAGCAGCTCGCAGGGTGCTGGAAACACCATATATTTT.

This clone was seen only a few times. In DNA, the CDR3 is TGTGCCAGCAGCTTGGGCGGGCCAGGGGGCGCGGGGGGCTACACCTTC. Protein: CASSLGGPGGAGGYTF. V is TRBV5-6 and J is TRBJ1-2; TRBD1 aligns across 8 bases. Germline V gene data show CDR1 as SGHDT and CDR2 as YYEEEE. V lost 0 bases, J lost 8 bases, and 12 bases stayed unmatched. The CDR3 has 16 amino acids.

V usage is TRBV28 and J usage is TRBJ1-3, with D possibly being TRBD1 (6 bases). This CDR3 spans 12 amino acids. V was shortened by 8 bases and J by 8 bases, with 13 bases between the two germline ends. Germline V gene data show CDR1 as MDHEN and CDR2 as SYDVKM. The chain's CDR3 is CASGGEGDTIYF. DNA of the CDR3: TGTGCCAGCGGCGGGGAGGGGGACACCATATATTTT.

The rearrangement uses TRBV5-4 and TRBJ1-2, with a tentative D call TRBD1 (5 bases). The CDR3 sequence is 14 residues long. Trimming removed 4 bases at V and 9 bases at J, with 19 bases between. In germline, CDR1 is SGHNT, CDR2 YYREEE (reference sequence). Here the CDR3 DNA reads TGTGCCAGCAGCGAGGGACGGGGGAGGGTGCGCTACACCTTC. It codes for CASSEGRGRVRYTF.

The rearrangement joins TRBV5-1 to TRBJ1-1, with 8 bases that match TRBD1. Germline V gene data show CDR1 as SGHRS and CDR2 as YFSETQ. CDR3 length: 19 residues. V shed 0 bases and J 1 base; nucleotides not matched to a gene: 14. The CDR3 sequence is CASSLGHRGTRGPNTEAFF. Here the CDR3 DNA reads TGCGCCAGCAGCTTGGGTCACAGGGGGACGAGAGGACCGAACACTGAAGCTTTCTTT.

The CDR3 reads CASSQTGLNQPQHF. The DNA of the CDR3 is TGCGCCAGCAGCCAAACAGGTCTCAATCAGCCCCAGCATTTT. The V gene is TRBV4-3, the J gene TRBJ1-5; D perhaps matches TRBD1 (5 bases). V lost 2 bases and J lost 3, with 8 bases in between. Germline V CDR1 and CDR2: LGHNA, YSLEER. The CDR3 contains 14 residues.

This clone was seen just once. This rearrangement joins TRBV19 to TRBJ2-7; 9 positions agree with TRBD1. The CDR3 runs to 14 residues. Germline V gives CDR1 LNHDA, CDR2 SQIVND (reference sequence). V lost 6 bases, J lost 6 bases, and 9 bases stayed unmatched. Here the CDR3 DNA reads TGTGCCAGTAGCCCTGACAGGGGGGGGTCCGAGCAGTACTTC. Translated, it gives CASSPDRGGSEQYF.

This clone occurred a few times. The chain joins TRBV5-1 to TRBJ1-4; D not resolved. The germline gives CDR1 SGHRS, CDR2 YFSETQ. Trimming pared 4 bases from V and 0 bases from J, leaving 10 bases between. The CDR3 has 15 amino acids. The CDR3 region is CASSLNSATNEKLFF. Written as DNA, the CDR3 is TGCGCCAGCAGCCTTAATTCCGCAACTAATGAAAAACTGTTTTTT.

The rearrangement joins TRBV4-3 to TRBJ2-7; 8 bases are shared with TRBD2. Germline-derived CDR1 and CDR2 are LGHNA and YSLEER. The J segment lost 3 bases and the V segment lost 0 bases, leaving 7 bases of the junction unmatched. The CDR3 loop spans 16 amino acids. As DNA, the CDR3 is TGCGCCAGCAGCCAAGATCTGAGCGGGGGATACTACGAGCAGTACTTC. Amino acid sequence: CASSQDLSGGYYEQYF.

The chain links TRBV7-2 to TRBJ1-5, with TRBD1 identical over 9 bases. Germline lookup yields CDR1 SGHTA and CDR2 FQGNSA. There are 17 residues in the CDR3. V lost 0 bases and J lost 1; bases outside the gene matches: 4. The CDR3 reads CASSLAPTGGSNQPQHF. The CDR3 DNA follows: TGTGCCAGCAGCTTAGCGCCGACAGGGGGAAGCAATCAGCCCCAGCATTTT.

This chain uses TRBV11-3 with TRBJ2-3; D possibly corresponds to TRBD2 (7 bases). Trimming removed 1 base at V and 0 bases at J, with 17 bases between. Germline values: CDR1 SGHNT, CDR2 YENEEA. The CDR3 is made up of 18 amino acids. The DNA of the CDR3 is TGTGCCAGCAGCTTAGGTTCCCGGGCGGGGGCCAGCACAGATACGCAGTATTTT. Amino acid sequence: CASSLGSRAGASTDTQYF.

The V and J genes are TRBV7-9 and TRBJ2-5; D is undetermined. V was shortened by 1 base and J by 4 bases, with 10 bases between the two germline ends. Per the germline V gene, CDR1 is SEHNR and CDR2 is FQNEAQ (reference sequence). The CDR3 covers 14 residues. This CDR3 reads CASSLVSPIETQYF. CDR3 nucleotides: TGTGCCAGCAGCTTAGTTTCCCCCATAGAGACCCAGTACTTC.

The rearrangement uses TRBV11-3 and TRBJ2-3, with TRBD2 as a possible D gene (6 bases). CDR3 length: 17 amino acids. The germline V gene has CDR1 SGHNT and CDR2 YENEEA. Trimming shortened V by 5 bases and J by 4 bases, and 22 bases separated the two germline ends. CDR3 nucleotides: TGTGCCAGCAGCCTATTGGAGGGAGGCGACCCGGCAGATACGCAGTATTTT. It specifies CASSLLEGGDPADTQYF.

The chain has TRBV7-2 and TRBJ2-7, with a weak D call TRBD2 (5 bases). Trimming cost V 2 bases and J 6 bases, with 8 bases left between them. This CDR3 spans 12 amino acids. Looked up from germline, CDR1 is SGHTA and CDR2 is FQGNSA. Written as DNA, the CDR3 is TGTGCCAGCAGCTTAAACAGCGGCGAGCAGTACTTC. Protein: CASSLNSGEQYF.

J is TRBJ2-5 and V is TRBV19; 7 positions match TRBD2. CDR1 LNHDA and CDR2 SQIVND come from the germline V gene (reference sequence). The CDR3 spans 11 residues. J was trimmed by 7 bases and V by 6 bases; bases with no gene match: 2. In nucleotides, the CDR3 is TGTGCCAGTAGAACGGGAGGGACCCAGTACTTC. It codes for CASRTGGTQYF.

V gene TRBV5-8 combines with J gene TRBJ2-3; 7 positions agree with TRBD2. This CDR3 is 15 amino acids long. Germline V CDR1 and CDR2: SGHTS, YDEGEE. The V and J ends lost 4 bases and 7 bases, in that order; junction bases with no gene match: 12. The CDR3 loop is CASSQVGGGWNTQYF. The CDR3 nucleotides read TGTGCCAGCAGCCAGGTTGGGGGGGGATGGAATACGCAGTATTTT.